The rows below give T cell receptor beta chains drawn from one sample of a study of CD8 T cells in acute hepatitis C reinfection. Data came from immunoSEQ multiplex PCR; TCRdb stores just in-frame clones and leaves some out. Among about 38,000 clones listed, more than 75% were seen once. The sequenced sample consisted of naive CD8+ T cells from PBMCs. These receptors all stem from a man younger than 40 with chronic hepatitis C. The CDR3 runs from the conserved cysteine through the conserved F or W. A D gene is named only where the DNA matches it firmly. A clone size is listed for some rows: how often the clone was seen (once, few, many), or a class if it is expanded.

>TRBJ1-2|-|-|TRBV5-6
CASSFFTGDLQENNYGYTF
TGTGCCAGCAGCTTTTTCACAGGTGATCTCCAGGAGAATAACTATGGCTACACCTTC
>TRBJ1-1|-|-|TRBV19
CASSIGRGNTEAFF
TGTGCCAGTAGTATAGGCAGGGGGAACACTGAAGCTTTCTTT
>TRBJ1-1|-|-|TRBV10-2
CASRDSPGASTEAFF
TGCGCCAGCAGGGACAGCCCCGGGGCGAGCACTGAAGCTTTCTTT
>TRBJ2-3|-|TRBD2|TRBV7-9
CASSLDGGSPTDTQYF
TGTGCCAGCAGCTTAGACGGCGGGAGCCCCACAGATACGCAGTATTTT
>TRBJ2-1|-|-|TRBV29-1
CSGARLLRKSNEQFF
TGCAGCGGCGCCCGACTACTAAGGAAATCCAATGAGCAGTTCTTC
>TRBJ1-2|-|-|TRBV9
CASLRGAYGYTF
TGTGCCAGTCTCCGCGGGGCCTATGGCTACACCTTC
>TRBJ2-6|-|-|TRBV7-6
CASSLWTAGANVLTF
TGTGCCAGCAGCTTATGGACAGCTGGGGCCAACGTCCTGACTTTC
>TRBJ2-3|-|TRBD2|TRBV13
CASSSGLADTDTQYF
TGTGCCAGCAGCTCGGGACTAGCGGATACAGATACGCAGTATTTT
>TRBJ1-1|-|-|TRBV4-2
CASSQEVGHPGGAFF
TGTGCCAGCAGCCAAGAAGTAGGTCACCCGGGCGGAGCTTTCTTT
>TRBJ2-6|-|-|TRBV2
CASSDPRTGANVLTF
TGTGCCAGCAGCGACCCGAGAACCGGGGCCAACGTCCTGACTTTC
>TRBJ1-5|-|-|TRBV2
CASIAENYSNQPQHF
TGTGCCAGCATTGCAGAAAACTATAGCAATCAGCCCCAGCATTTT
>TRBJ2-3|once|-|TRBV30
CAWSVIAAGDTQYF
TGTGCCTGGAGTGTAATCGCCGCCGGGGATACGCAGTATTTT
>TRBJ2-7|-|-|TRBV30
CAWSWGAGSYEQYF
TGTGCCTGGAGTTGGGGGGCGGGGTCCTACGAGCAGTACTTC
>TRBJ1-5|-|-|TRBV6-1
CASSAVDANQPQHF
TGTGCCAGCAGTGCCGTTGATGCCAATCAGCCCCAGCATTTT
>TRBJ1-2|-|-|TRBV6-1
CASSEGWVDRLYGYTF
TGTGCCAGCAGTGAAGGTTGGGTCGACAGGCTGTATGGCTACACCTTC
>TRBJ1-3|once|-|TRBV29-1
CSVSVDRFSGNTIYF
TGCAGCGTCTCAGTAGACAGATTCTCTGGAAACACCATATATTTT
>TRBJ1-1|-|-|TRBV18
CASSSGDPAFF
TGTGCCAGCTCATCCGGGGATCCAGCTTTCTTT
>TRBJ1-2|-|-|TRBV6-5
CASMLADRGYTF
TGTGCCAGCATGCTAGCCGATAGGGGCTACACCTTC
>TRBJ2-1|-|-|TRBV7-9
CASSSYHDSPYNEQFF
TGTGCCAGCAGCTCTTACCATGACAGTCCCTACAATGAGCAGTTCTTC
>TRBJ2-7|-|TRBD1|TRBV27
CASSLGTDSYEQYF
TGTGCCAGCAGTTTAGGGACAGATTCCTACGAGCAGTACTTC
>TRBJ1-2|few|-|TRBV5-6
CASTPAGFYGYTF
TGTGCCAGCACCCCGGCGGGTTTCTATGGCTACACCTTC
>TRBJ2-1|-|TRBD2|TRBV9
CASSVPSGDNEQFF
TGTGCCAGCAGCGTCCCTAGCGGGGACAATGAGCAGTTCTTC
>TRBJ2-3|-|TRBD2|TRBV7-6
CASSLAAGADTQYF
TGTGCCAGCAGCTTAGCGGCGGGAGCCGATACGCAGTATTTT
>TRBJ2-2|-|-|TRBV19
CASSNTGELFF
TGTGCCAGTAGTAACACCGGGGAGCTGTTTTTT
>TRBJ2-7|-|-|TRBV27
CASSLGQIGEQYF
TGTGCCAGCAGTTTAGGGCAGATCGGCGAGCAGTACTTC
>TRBJ1-1|-|TRBD1|TRBV30
CANRGGTEAFF
TGTGCCAACAGGGGTGGCACTGAAGCTTTCTTT
>TRBJ1-4|-|-|TRBV6-5
CASSYAGNEKLFF
TGTGCCAGCAGTTACGCGGGGAATGAAAAACTGTTTTTT
>TRBJ1-5|-|-|TRBV4-1
CASSPDRSAHQPQHF
TGCGCCAGCAGCCCCGACAGGTCGGCCCATCAGCCCCAGCATTTT
>TRBJ2-7|-|TRBD1|TRBV13
CASSLRGTGAYEQYF
TGTGCCAGCAGCTTAAGGGGGACAGGGGCCTACGAGCAGTACTTC
>TRBJ2-1|-|-|TRBV7-2
CASSSSPRGSYNEQFF
TGTGCCAGCAGCTCCTCCCCGCGGGGCTCCTACAATGAGCAGTTCTTC
>TRBJ2-7|-|-|TRBV27
CASSSDPYEQYF
TGTGCCAGCAGTTCAGACCCCTACGAGCAGTACTTC
>TRBJ2-5|-|-|TRBV9
CASSAGHADQETQYF
TGTGCCAGCAGCGCTGGGCACGCCGACCAAGAGACCCAGTACTTC